The 6 T cell receptor beta chains below were found in one sample sequenced in a study of T cells in tuberculosis. Libraries were prepared by immunoSEQ multiplex PCR; TCRdb keeps only in-frame clonotypes and omits some of them. The top ten hold 12% of the sample, which has 35,000 to 45,000 clones, about 94% seen once. Specimen: PBMCs. The origin of the receptors is a donor aged 10 to 29 with latent tuberculosis or without tuberculosis infection. Some clones in this sample may be carry-over from other donors' samples.

The table lists this clone with a count of one. CDR3 bases: TGCGCCAGCAGCCAAGATCGGACAGGGGACGGGGAGCTGTTTTTT. Amino acids: CASSQDRTGDGELFF. The V call is TRBV4-3, the J call TRBJ2-2; 9 nucleotides align to TRBD1. With V trimmed by 0 bases and J by 7 bases, 3 bases remained unmatched. Germline CDR1 is LGHNA and CDR2 is YSLEER. The CDR3 contains 15 residues.

The chain combines TRBV6-5 with TRBJ1-1; possible D gene TRBD1, 5 bases. Trimming cost V 2 bases and J 5 bases, with 15 bases left between them. Germline values: CDR1 MNHEY, CDR2 SVGAGI. The CDR3 has 15 residues. The CDR3 nucleotides read TGTGCCAGCAGTTACGGGGACTCTCTACTTACTGAAGCTTTCTTT. Translation: CASSYGDSLLTEAFF.

The CDR3 DNA sequence: TGTGCCAGCAGCTTTTTGGAAGCGTATGGCTACACCTTC. Residues: CASSFLEAYGYTF. V usage is TRBV5-6 and J usage is TRBJ1-2; no clear D. The CDR3 runs 13 residues. CDR1 is SGHDT, CDR2 YYEEEE, per germline. V lost 2 bases and J lost 5, with 10 bases in between.

The sample holds one count of this clone. The chain uses TRBV4-3 and TRBJ2-6; no definite D call. The CDR3 totals 15 residues. CDR1 is LGHNA, CDR2 YSLEER, per germline. The V end was cut by 1 base, the J end by 4 bases, with 8 bases between. CDR3 bases: TGCGCCAGCAGCCAAGTCGTCGGGGGGGCCAACGTCCTGACTTTC. Protein product: CASSQVVGGANVLTF.

The chain carries TRBV14 and TRBJ2-7; 10 bases align to TRBD1. CDR3 length equals 14 residues. Germline-derived CDR1 and CDR2 are SGHDN and FVKESK. The V gene end was trimmed by 2 bases and the J gene end by 4 bases; junction bases not matched to a gene: 2. The CDR3 DNA sequence: TGTGCCAGCAGCCAATTGGGACAGGGGTACGAGCAGTACTTC. Its translation: CASSQLGQGYEQYF.

The chain recombines TRBV7-9 with TRBJ2-1; a weak D match, TRBD1 (5 bases). The germline CDR1 and CDR2 sequences are SEHNR and FQNEAQ (reference sequence). The V end lost 5 bases, the J end lost 7 bases, and 12 bases lay between the germline ends. This CDR3 is 13 amino acids long. For the CDR3, the DNA is TGTGCCAGCAGCCGCGACAGACTGAATGAGCAGTTCTTC. Its translation is CASSRDRLNEQFF. Full variable domain (rest looked up from reference TRBV7-9 and TRBJ2-1): DTGVSQNPRHKITKRGQNVTFRCDPISEHNRLYWYRQTLGQGPEFLTYFQNEAQLEKSRLLSDRFSAERPKGSFSTLEIQRTEQGDSAMYLCASSRDRLNEQFFGPGTRLTVL.